This T cell receptor beta chain was captured in a study of shared clonotypes between healthy human individuals. Worth noting for this clone: Its antigen is unknown.

Produced via immunoSEQ multiplex PCR; TCRdb's table is partial and in-frame only. This table holds fewer than 1 million clones, around 96% found once. Study-wide results and limits: The authors sampled blood alone, and tissue repertoires likely differ. It was the non-shared clonotypes that had lower generation probabilities than clonotypes shared by all four donors.

Terminally differentiated effector memory CD45RA+ cells were excluded by CCR7 positive selection of CD45RO-negative cells. Germline V lookup: CDR1 SGHAT, CDR2 FQNNGV. The ends lost 4 bases at V and 2 bases at J; junction bases unmatched: 4. The CDR3 contains 14 residues. The TCR originated in a man aged 25-40 years in good health. V is TRBV11-2 and J is TRBJ2-7, with 8 bases that match TRBD1. What was sequenced was naive CD8+ T cells sorted from blood. The DNA for the CDR3 is TGTGCCAGCAGCTGGGGACAGGCTACCTACGAGCAGTACTTC. Its protein is CASSWGQATYEQYF.